The 3 T cell receptor beta chains in this list originate from one sample, sequenced in a study of CD8+ T cells in alopecia areata. In each case, RNA was isolated and then reverse transcribed into cDNA as the sequencing template. Sequencing was performed with immunoSEQ multiplex PCR; in TCRdb, only in-frame clones are kept and a portion is missing. The sample includes fewer than 80,000 clones, roughly 60% of them seen just once. The specimen was CD8+ T cells sorted from blood, collected at week 0. These receptors were taken from a human donor with alopecia areata.

The chain is built from TRBV7-6 and TRBJ1-2; 7 bases line up with TRBD1. Germline loops: CDR1 SGHVS, CDR2 FNYEAQ. The CDR3 totals 15 residues. The V gene end was trimmed by 5 bases and the J gene end by 5 bases; junction bases not matched to a gene: 11. CDR3 in amino acids: CASSLETGLAYGYTF. CDR3 coding DNA: TGTGCCAGCAGCCTGGAGACAGGGCTAGCGTATGGCTACACCTTC.

The chain recombines TRBV19 with TRBJ2-1; D gene uncertain. Germline lookup yields CDR1 LNHDA and CDR2 SQIVND (reference sequence). The CDR3 spans 13 residues. V gave up 3 bases and J gave up 8 bases, with 11 bases separating them. The CDR3 bases are TGTGCCAGTAGTATCCTCGTTGCCGATGAGCAGTTCTTC. Amino acids: CASSILVADEQFF.

This clone was counted at least ten times. The V and J genes are TRBV6-1 and TRBJ2-3; D is possibly TRBD1 (5 bases). There are 16 residues in the CDR3. Germline V lookup: CDR1 MNHNS, CDR2 SASEGT. The V end lost 1 base, the J end lost 0 bases, and 11 bases lay between the germline ends. CDR3 in amino acids: CASSEVWQGSTDTQYF. The CDR3 bases are TGTGCCAGCAGTGAAGTCTGGCAGGGCAGCACAGATACGCAGTATTTT.